This section outlines one T cell receptor beta chain sequence together with its context. Its target is unknown. The data derive from a study of chemoradiotherapy in HPV16-positive cancers. General observations from the study: Better recurrence-free survival went with HPV-responsive T-cell expansion in HPV16-positive patients.

The J segment lost 0 bases and the V segment lost 7 bases, leaving 5 bases of the junction unmatched. Germline V gene sequence: CDR1 MNHNY, CDR2 SVGAGI (reference sequence). This CDR3 region has 16 residues. TCRdb keeps only in-frame clones here, not all; method: immunoSEQ multiplex PCR. Found here are some 11,000 clones, 55% to 75% of them singletons; the top ten hold less than 10%. This specimen was collected from a patient who underwent chemoradiotherapy. The chain has TRBV6-6 and TRBJ2-1, with 11 bases aligning to TRBD2. The clonotype was recovered from a human donor with HPV-associated anogenital cancer. The DNA for the CDR3 is TGTGCCAGCACCTCAGGGACTAGCGGCTCCTACAATGAGCAGTTCTTC. Translating it yields CASTSGTSGSYNEQFF.